This TCR beta chain was sequenced for a study of circulating tumor DNA in untreated peripheral T-cell lymphoma. Study outcomes and limitations: In over 60% of patients, tumor-specific clonotypes were identified.

Before treatment, baseline tumor tissue was collected for sequencing. The CDR3 contains 13 residues. The ends were cut back, 3 bases at V and 7 bases at J, with 12 bases in the middle. Germline V lookup: CDR1 LNHDA, CDR2 SQIVND (reference sequence). Assay: immunoSEQ multiplex PCR; the TCRdb copy retains only in-frame clones and omits some. The sample consists of fewer than 8,000 clones, around 74% of them appearing once. This clone was counted a few times. Its specificity is not known. This clonotype was sampled from a human donor with peripheral T-cell lymphoma. Input material: tumor tissue. The genes are TRBV19 and TRBJ1-2, with D unclear. The CDR3 loop is CASSIRGRGGYTF. As DNA, the CDR3 is TGTGCCAGTAGTATTAGAGGGCGCGGTGGCTACACCTTC. The full variable domain, its missing parts supplied by reference TRBV19 and TRBJ1-2, is DGGITQSPKYLFRKEGQNVTLSCEQNLNHDAMYWYRQDPGQGLRLIYYSQIVNDFQKGDIAEGYSVSREKKESFPLTVTSAQKNPTAFYLCASSIRGRGGYTFGSGTRLTVV.